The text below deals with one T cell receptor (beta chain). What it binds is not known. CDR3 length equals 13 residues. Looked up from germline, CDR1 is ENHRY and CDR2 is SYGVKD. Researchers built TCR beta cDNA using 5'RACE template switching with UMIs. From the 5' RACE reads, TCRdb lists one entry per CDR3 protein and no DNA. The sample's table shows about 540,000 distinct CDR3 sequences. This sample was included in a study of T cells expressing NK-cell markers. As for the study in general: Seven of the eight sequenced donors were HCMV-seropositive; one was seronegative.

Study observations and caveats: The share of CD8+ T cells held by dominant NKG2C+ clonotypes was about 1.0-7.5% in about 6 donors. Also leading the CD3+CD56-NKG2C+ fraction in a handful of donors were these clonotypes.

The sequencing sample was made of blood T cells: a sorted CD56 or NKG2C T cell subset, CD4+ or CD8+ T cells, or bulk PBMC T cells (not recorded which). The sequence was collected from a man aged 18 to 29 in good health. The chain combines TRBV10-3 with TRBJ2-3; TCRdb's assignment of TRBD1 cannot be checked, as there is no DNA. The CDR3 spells CAIKGGDSDTQYF.